This T cell receptor (beta chain) originates from a study of post-analysis software for immune sequencing data (dated by TCRdb to the mid-2010s). Regarding the research as a whole: Disease courses on record covered relapsing-remitting, secondary progressive and progressive-relapsing multiple sclerosis, though some patients had no subtype annotation. A subset of samples was prepared in parallel using single-end sample barcoding, then pooled and co-amplified after Illumina adapter ligation. The patient repertoires were set against about 12 previously published healthy control repertoires from donors whose ages ranged from roughly 6 to 26 years.

Comment on this clonotype: Its binding antigen is unknown. The junction differs from germline at one of its ends, possibly a read error.

Overall results and qualifications from the work: Direct clustering with F measure revealed strong co-clustering of samples prepared in the same batch, which led to a batch-effect correction. Four or five TRBV segments, including TRBV5-6, TRBV5-1 and TRBV20-1, were significantly more frequent in patients than controls. Normalized Chao1 diversity was significantly lower in multiple sclerosis patients than controls, suggesting substantial peripheral T-cell clonal expansion. The multiple sclerosis patient group was slightly younger than the control group.

The library was produced with PCR. The sequencer was an Illumina HiSeq 2500. Unique molecular identifiers were incorporated into TCR beta cDNA libraries to reduce PCR and sequencing biases. Every 1 to 10 million input T cells yielded 500,000 or so cDNA molecules, meaning each molecule approximated one T cell. The same protocol used for the earlier healthy control dataset was applied to prepare and sequence the patient libraries. Within a given batch, samples were prepared together, multiplexed and sequenced on the same HiSeq lane. The published analysis was carried out like this. Raw barcoded reads were processed with MIGEC, discarding single-read molecular identifier groups before consensus assembly and CDR3 extraction. VDJtools was used for post-analysis of the clonotype tables, and diversity was normalized by down-sampling every dataset to the size of the smallest sample. To correct batch-related cross-sample contamination, repertoire overlap clustering matched CDR3 amino acid sequences but not nucleotide sequences. Starting from the raw public reads, TCRdb applied fastp trimming at Q25, assembled clones with MiXCR and retained in-frame beta chains. Rows are combined by CDR3 protein, so each entry shows the most common genes and DNA. In this record, the V and J calls reflect TCRdb's handling and not the investigators' own analysis. The sample table contains approximately 460,000 distinct CDR3 sequences; only one count was recorded for under 55% of them. The ten biggest clones cover 9.5% to 13% of the sample.

To demonstrate the VDJtools post-analysis software, the study profiled TCR beta repertoires from the peripheral blood of about 13 young patients with multiple sclerosis. The multiple sclerosis patients were children and adolescents between about 6 and 15 years of age. The CDR3, cysteine through phenylalanine, is 17 amino acids long. Solely the CDR3 DNA is kept, with 51 bases framed from the first base. From the germline V gene (reference sequence), CDR1 is SSHAT and CDR2 is FNYEAQ. The rearranged segments are TRBV7-7 and TRBJ2-1, and 15 bases in between align with TRBD2. The sequencing input was blood. The clonotype comes from a girl aged 5-17 years with multiple sclerosis. Read as DNA, the sequence is TGTGCTAGCAGCCCGCGGACTAGCGGGAGGGTGGCAGATGAGCAGTTCTTC. Its coded protein is CASSPRTSGRVADEQFF.